This TCR beta chain was sequenced for a study of T cells after yellow fever vaccination. Across the study: The fractions with low cell numbers were processed using SMART-Seq v4 Ultra Low Input.

This clonotype appeared many times. Its target is unknown. 5'RACE template switching generated TCR cDNA, adding a universal primer site and UMIs. TCRdb passed the 5' RACE reads through MiXCR, listing each CDR3 protein once. The table shows about 320,000 distinct CDR3 sequences, with 4% to 5.5% occurring only once. General study results and limits: The CD4 compartment and the CD8 compartment contained a small share of clonotypes in common.

CDR3 length: 15 amino acids. Germline V gene lookup returns CDR1 SGHRS and CDR2 YFSETQ. The germline V and J ends were trimmed by 1 base and 3 bases, with 14 bases remaining between them. The clonotype originates from a young man who received the YFV17D yellow fever vaccine. The specimen comprised PBMCs, sampled 15 days after the yellow fever booster vaccination. The chain recombines TRBV5-1 with TRBJ2-7; maybe TRBD1 (6 bases). CDR3 sequence: CASSLIPQGVYEQYF. The DNA for the CDR3 is TGCGCCAGCAGCTTGATCCCACAGGGAGTCTACGAGCAGTACTTC.